The sequence of this TCR beta chain was determined in a study of CD8 T cells in Susac syndrome. Remarks on this clonotype: Antigen: not known.

General study findings and limits: By the study's own acknowledgment, its TCR sequencing and HLA analysis included relatively few individuals.

Random hexamers were used to reverse transcribe the RNA input (roughly 0.5 to 1 ug). TCR beta CDR3 was amplified by immunoSEQ multiplex PCR. This amplification extended across 54 Vbeta and 13 Jbeta segments. TCRdb passed the immunoSEQ multiplex PCR reads through MiXCR, listing each CDR3 protein once. The sample includes around 140,000 distinct CDR3 sequences, around 86% of them seen just once. The V gene lost 6 bases and the J gene lost 2 bases, with 18 bases spanning the gap. Germline CDR1 is DFQATT and CDR2 is SNEGSKA (reference sequence). There are 15 residues in the CDR3. CD8+ and CD4+ T cells from blood underwent TCR beta sequencing, which was carried out in a high-throughput format. The multiple sclerosis controls were treatment-naive patients, and their relapsing-remitting disease was stable or active.

V and J are TRBV20-1 and TRBJ2-3; D assignment may be TRBD1 or TRBD2 (5 bases each). The sequenced material came from CD8+ T cells from PBMCs. This TCR was recovered from a human donor with multiple sclerosis. The CDR3 loop is CSANLRDAFTDTQYF. CDR3 DNA sequence: TGCAGTGCCAACCTCCGGGACGCCTTCACAGATACGCAGTATTTT.